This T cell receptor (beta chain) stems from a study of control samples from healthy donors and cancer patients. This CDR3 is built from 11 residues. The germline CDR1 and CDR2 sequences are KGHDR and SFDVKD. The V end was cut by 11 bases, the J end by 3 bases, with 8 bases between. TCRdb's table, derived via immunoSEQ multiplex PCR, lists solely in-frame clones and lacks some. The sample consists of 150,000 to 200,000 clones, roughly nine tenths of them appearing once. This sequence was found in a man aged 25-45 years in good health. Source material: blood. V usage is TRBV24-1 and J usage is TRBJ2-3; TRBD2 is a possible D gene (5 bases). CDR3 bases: TGTGCCAGCGAGCGGACAGATACGCAGTATTTT. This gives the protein CASERTDTQYF.